This T cell receptor (beta chain) was observed in a study of T cells expressing NK-cell markers. Study-wide background: Seven sequenced donors out of eight were HCMV-seropositive, one seronegative.

About this clonotype itself: As yet, its antigen is unknown.

Regarding the study as a whole: Once again these clonotypes came out on top in the CD3+CD56-NKG2C+ fraction of several donors.

The CDR3 is 17 residues long. Germline CDR1 and CDR2: SGHVS and FQNEAQ. TCRdb reprocessed the 5' RACE reads, keeping one entry per CDR3 protein, no DNA. This sample's table reports about 540,000 distinct CDR3 sequences. Specimen: blood T cells: a sorted CD56 or NKG2C T cell subset, CD4+ or CD8+ T cells, or bulk PBMC T cells (not recorded which). The TCR comes from a man younger than 35 in good health. The chain couples TRBV7-8 to TRBJ1-4. CDR3 residues: CASSFLGDPATNEKLFF. Full variable domain (outside the CDR3, taken from reference TRBV7-8 and TRBJ1-4): GAGVSQSPRYKVAKRGQDVALRCDPISGHVSLFWYQQALGQGPEFLTYFQNEAQLDKSGLPSDRFFAERPEGSVSTLKIQRTQQEDSAVYLCASSFLGDPATNEKLFFGSGTQLSVL.